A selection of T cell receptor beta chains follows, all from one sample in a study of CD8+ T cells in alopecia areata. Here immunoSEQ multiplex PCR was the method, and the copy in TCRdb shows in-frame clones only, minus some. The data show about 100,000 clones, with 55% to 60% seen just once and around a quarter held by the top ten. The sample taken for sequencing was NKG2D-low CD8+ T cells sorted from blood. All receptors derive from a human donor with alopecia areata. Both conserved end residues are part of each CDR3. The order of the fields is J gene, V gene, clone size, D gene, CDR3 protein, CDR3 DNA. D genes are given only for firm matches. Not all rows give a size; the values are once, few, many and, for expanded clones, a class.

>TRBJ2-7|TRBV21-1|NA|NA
CASTKASPAGVDF
TGTGCCAGCACCAAAGCGTCTCCGGCGGGGGTAGACTTC
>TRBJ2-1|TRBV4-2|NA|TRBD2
CASSQEASGAYNEQFF
TGTGCCAGCAGCCAAGAGGCTAGCGGTGCCTACAATGAGCAGTTCTTC
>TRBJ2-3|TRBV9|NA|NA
CASSVFGSRDTQYF
TGTGCCAGCAGCGTATTCGGTAGCCGCGATACGCAGTATTTT
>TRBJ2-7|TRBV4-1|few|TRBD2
CASSLGTSGIYEQYF
TGCGCCAGCAGCCTCGGGACTAGCGGGATCTACGAGCAGTACTTC
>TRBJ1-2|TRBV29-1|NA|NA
CSVENGWGGYTF
TGCAGCGTTGAGAACGGTTGGGGTGGCTACACCTTC
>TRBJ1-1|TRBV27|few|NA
CASSPSFNTEAFF
TGTGCCAGCAGTCCCTCATTCAACACTGAAGCTTTCTTT
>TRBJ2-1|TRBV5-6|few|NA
CASTSTQGQGPYNEQFF
TGTGCCAGCACCTCAACTCAGGGGCAGGGCCCCTACAATGAGCAGTTCTTC
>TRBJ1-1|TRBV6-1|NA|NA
CASSETWNVRGANTEAFF
TGTGCCAGCAGTGAAACCTGGAATGTGAGAGGGGCCAACACTGAAGCTTTCTTT
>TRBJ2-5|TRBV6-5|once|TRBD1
CASSDREETQYF
TGTGCCAGCAGTGACAGGGAAGAGACCCAGTACTTC
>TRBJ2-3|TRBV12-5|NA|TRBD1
CASGLVTGGTDTQYF
TGTGCTAGTGGTTTGGTAACAGGGGGCACAGATACGCAGTATTTT
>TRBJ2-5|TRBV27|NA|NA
CASGFPGTDRRAQYF
TGTGCCAGCGGTTTCCCGGGGACCGACAGGAGGGCCCAGTACTTC
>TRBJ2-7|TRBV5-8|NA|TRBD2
CASSISHGRARNEQYF
TGTGCCAGCAGCATATCCCACGGGAGGGCCAGAAACGAGCAGTACTTC
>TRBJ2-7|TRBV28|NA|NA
CASSFEPHSSYEQYF
TGTGCCAGCAGTTTCGAGCCTCATTCCTCCTACGAGCAGTACTTC
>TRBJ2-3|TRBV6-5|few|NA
CASSRSDTQYF
TGTGCCAGCAGCCGCTCAGATACGCAGTATTTT
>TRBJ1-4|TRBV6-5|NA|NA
CASSYSGEGEKLFF
TGTGCCAGCAGTTACAGCGGGGAAGGTGAAAAACTGTTTTTT
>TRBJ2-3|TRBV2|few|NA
CASSDPGVVDTQYF
TGTGCCAGCAGTGACCCGGGAGTAGTAGATACGCAGTATTTT
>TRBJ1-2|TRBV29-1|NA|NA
CSVPQEPTNLGYGYTF
TGCAGCGTACCACAGGAGCCAACCAATCTAGGCTATGGCTACACCTTC
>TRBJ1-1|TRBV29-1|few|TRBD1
CSVSGQGNEAFF
TGCAGCGTTTCGGGACAGGGTAATGAAGCTTTCTTT
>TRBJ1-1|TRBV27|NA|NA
CASSLSVNTEAFF
TGTGCCAGCAGTTTATCGGTGAACACTGAAGCTTTCTTT
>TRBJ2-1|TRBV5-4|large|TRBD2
CASSLSGRGGSSYNEQFF
TGTGCCAGCAGCTTGTCGGGGCGCGGCGGGAGCTCCTACAATGAGCAGTTCTTC
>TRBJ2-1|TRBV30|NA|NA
CAWSVSSNNEQFF
TGTGCCTGGAGTGTATCGTCTAACAATGAGCAGTTCTTC
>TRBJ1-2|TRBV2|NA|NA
CASILTESYGYTF
TGTGCCAGCATATTGACAGAGTCCTATGGCTACACCTTC
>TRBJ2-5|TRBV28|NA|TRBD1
CASSLQGAGETQYF
TGTGCCAGCAGTTTACAGGGGGCCGGGGAGACCCAGTACTTC
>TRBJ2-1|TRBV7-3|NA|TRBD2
CASSLSGTSGRPYNEQFF
TGTGCCAGCAGCTTAAGTGGGACTAGCGGGAGACCCTACAATGAGCAGTTCTTC
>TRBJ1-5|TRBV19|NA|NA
CASEKGGFNQPQHF
TGTGCCAGTGAGAAAGGGGGGTTCAATCAGCCCCAGCATTTT
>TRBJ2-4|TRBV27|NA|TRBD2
CASSLFPVSGNVKNIQYF
TGTGCCAGCAGTTTATTCCCTGTGAGCGGGAATGTCAAAAACATTCAGTACTTC
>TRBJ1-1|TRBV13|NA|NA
CASSSGPEEAFF
TGTGCCAGCAGCTCGGGACCCGAAGAAGCTTTCTTT
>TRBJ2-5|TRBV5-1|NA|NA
CASSLAETQYF
TGCGCCAGCAGCTTGGCGGAGACCCAGTACTTC
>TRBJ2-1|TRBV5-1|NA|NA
CASRVETAFNEQFF
TGCGCCAGCCGGGTCGAGACCGCGTTCAATGAGCAGTTCTTC
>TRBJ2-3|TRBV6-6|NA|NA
CASGRTSTDTQYF
TGTGCCAGCGGGAGGACTAGCACAGATACGCAGTATTTT
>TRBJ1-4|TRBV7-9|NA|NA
CASSLPALTLFF
TGTGCCAGCAGCCTCCCGGCCCTTACACTGTTTTTT
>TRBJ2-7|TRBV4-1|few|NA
CASSSLGPWNEQYF
TGCGCCAGCAGCTCCCTGGGGCCCTGGAACGAGCAGTACTTC
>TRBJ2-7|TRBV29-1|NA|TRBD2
CSVLAGHEYF
TGCAGCGTTCTAGCGGGACATGAGTACTTC
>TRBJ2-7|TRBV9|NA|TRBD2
CASSESSGVSYEQYF
TGTGCCAGCAGCGAATCTAGCGGGGTTTCCTACGAGCAGTACTTC
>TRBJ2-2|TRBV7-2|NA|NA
CASSLSVATGELFF
TGTGCCAGCAGCTTGTCAGTGGCCACCGGGGAGCTGTTTTTT
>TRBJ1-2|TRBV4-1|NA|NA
CASSPVGKDYGYTF
TGCGCCAGCAGCCCAGTGGGGAAGGACTATGGCTACACCTTC
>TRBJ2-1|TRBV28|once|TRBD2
CASMLAGGPNEQFF
TGTGCCAGCATGCTAGCGGGAGGGCCCAATGAGCAGTTCTTC
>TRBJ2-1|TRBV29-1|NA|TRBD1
CSSLIWDRNNEQFF
TGCAGCTCATTGATATGGGACAGAAACAATGAGCAGTTCTTC
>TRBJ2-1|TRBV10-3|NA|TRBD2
CAISEPTSAYNEQFF
TGTGCCATCAGTGAGCCAACTAGCGCCTACAATGAGCAGTTCTTC
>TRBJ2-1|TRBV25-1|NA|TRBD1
CASGQPGQGDRFF
TGTGCCAGCGGGCAACCGGGACAGGGAGACCGGTTCTTC
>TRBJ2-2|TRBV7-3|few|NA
CASSLDGELFF
TGTGCCAGCAGCTTAGACGGGGAGCTGTTTTTT
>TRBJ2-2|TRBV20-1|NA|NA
CSARKAGELFF
TGCAGTGCTAGAAAGGCCGGGGAGCTGTTTTTT
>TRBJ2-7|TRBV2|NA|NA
CASKGRIYEQYF
TGTGCCAGCAAGGGCCGGATCTACGAGCAGTACTTC